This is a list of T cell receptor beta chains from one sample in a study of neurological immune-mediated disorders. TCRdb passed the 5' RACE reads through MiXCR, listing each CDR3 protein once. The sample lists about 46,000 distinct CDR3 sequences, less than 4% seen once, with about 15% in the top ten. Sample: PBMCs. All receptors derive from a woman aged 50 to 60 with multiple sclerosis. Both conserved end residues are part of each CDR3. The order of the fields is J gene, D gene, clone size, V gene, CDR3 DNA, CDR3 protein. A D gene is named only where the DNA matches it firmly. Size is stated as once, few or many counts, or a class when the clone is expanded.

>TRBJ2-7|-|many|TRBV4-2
TGTGCCAGCAGCCAAGAGGAGGGGAGCTCCTACGAGCAGTACTTC
CASSQEEGSSYEQYF
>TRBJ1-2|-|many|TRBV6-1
TGTGCCAGCAGAAAGACAGGCCTTAACTATGGCTACACCTTC
CASRKTGLNYGYTF
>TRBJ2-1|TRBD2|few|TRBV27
TGTGCCAGCAGTTTGAGGGAGGGCGGTTTGTCCTACAATGAGCAGTTCTTC
CASSLREGGLSYNEQFF
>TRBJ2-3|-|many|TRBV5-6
TGTGCCAGCAGCTTGTTAGGGGCACAAGGGAGCACAGATACGCAGTATTTT
CASSLLGAQGSTDTQYF
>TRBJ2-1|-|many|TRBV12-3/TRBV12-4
TGTGCCAGCAGTTTATTACAAACCCACTATTACAATGAGCAGTTCTTC
CASSLLQTHYYNEQFF
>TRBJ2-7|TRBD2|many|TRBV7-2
TGTGCCAGCAGCTTAGCGGCCGCTTCTAGCGGGAGTTTTCCCTACGAGCAGTACTTC
CASSLAAASSGSFPYEQYF
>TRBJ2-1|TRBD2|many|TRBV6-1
TGTGCCAGCAGGTTAGGACTAGCGGGTGGCAATGAGCAGTTCTTC
CASRLGLAGGNEQFF
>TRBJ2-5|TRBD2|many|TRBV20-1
TGCAGTGCTAGAGACCCGCGAACTAGCGGAGAGACCCAGTACTTC
CSARDPRTSGETQYF
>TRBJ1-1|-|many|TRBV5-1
TGCGCCAGCAGCTTCGCCGGGGTGGGCACTGAAGCTTTCTTT
CASSFAGVGTEAFF
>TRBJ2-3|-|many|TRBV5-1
TGCGCCAGCAGCCCAAACAGGGGCACAGATACGCAGTATTTT
CASSPNRGTDTQYF
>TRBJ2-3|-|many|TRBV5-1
TGCGCCAGCAGCTTCACGGGTGCAGAGACAGATACGCAGTATTTT
CASSFTGAETDTQYF
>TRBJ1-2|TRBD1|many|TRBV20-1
TGCAGTGCTTTTACAGGGGTTAATGGCTACACCTTC
CSAFTGVNGYTF
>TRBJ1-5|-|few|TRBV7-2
TGTGCCAGCAGCTTTGAACGAAATCAGCCCCAGAATTTT
CASSFERNQPQNF
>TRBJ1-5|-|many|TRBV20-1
TGCAGTGCTAAGGGAGGTAGCAATCAGCCCCAGCATTTT
CSAKGGSNQPQHF
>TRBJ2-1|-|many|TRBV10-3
TGTGCCATCAGTGAGAGCGTCCAGGCCGATGAGCAGTTCTTC
CAISESVQADEQFF
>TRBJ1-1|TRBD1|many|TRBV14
TGTGCCAGCAGCCACTCGGGACAGATGAACACTGAAGCTTTCTTT
CASSHSGQMNTEAFF
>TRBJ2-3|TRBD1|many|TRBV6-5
TGTGCCAGCAGTAGGGGGCGGGCCACAGATACGCAGTATTTT
CASSRGRATDTQYF
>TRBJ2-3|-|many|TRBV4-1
TGCGCCAGCAGCCAAGAATTTGCTAGCCTGTTAGATACGCAGTATTTT
CASSQEFASLLDTQYF
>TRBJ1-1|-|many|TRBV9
TGTGCCAGCAGCCCCGGACAGTCTTACACTGAAGCTTTCTTT
CASSPGQSYTEAFF
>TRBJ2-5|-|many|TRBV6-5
TGTGCCAGCAGTTACTCGTGGGTATCCGGAGAGACCCAGTACTTC
CASSYSWVSGETQYF
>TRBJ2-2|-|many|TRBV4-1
TGCGCCAGCAGCCAACCTTATAGTTCGAAGACCGGGGAGCTGTTTTTT
CASSQPYSSKTGELFF
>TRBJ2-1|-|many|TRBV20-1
TGCAGTGCTAGAGATCCGAGAGTTCCGAGCTCCTACAATGAGCAGTTCTTC
CSARDPRVPSSYNEQFF
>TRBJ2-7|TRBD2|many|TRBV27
TGTGCCAGCAGTCTGACTAGCGGGAGTAGCGACGAGCAGTACTTC
CASSLTSGSSDEQYF
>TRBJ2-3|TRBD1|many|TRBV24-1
TGTGCCACCAGTGACTCCCGGGACAGGGGGCCAGATACGCAGTATTTT
CATSDSRDRGPDTQYF
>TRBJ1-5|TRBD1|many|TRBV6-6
TGTGCCGTACAGGGGAACAATCAGCCCCAGCATTTT
CAVQGNNQPQHF